This TCR beta chain stems from a study of blood T cell repertoires in COVID-19. V dropped 4 bases and J dropped 8; count of bases not matched to a gene: 8. CDR1 is SQVTM, CDR2 ANQGSEA, per germline. The CDR3 has 13 residues. Sequenced by immunoSEQ multiplex PCR; TCRdb stores in-frame clones only, minus some. The profile shows tens of thousands of clones, roughly 90% of them singletons. Sample: peripheral blood. The chain joins TRBV29-1 to TRBJ1-2, with 9 positions matching TRBD1. This TCR was sampled from a woman aged 55-69 years with acute or convalescent COVID-19. For the CDR3, the DNA is TGCAGCGTTGGGGGGACAGGGACAGACGGCTACACCTTC. Amino acid sequence: CSVGGTGTDGYTF. The entire variable domain, with the rest obtained from reference TRBV29-1 and TRBJ1-2, is as follows: SAVISQKPSRDICQRGTSLTIQCQVDSQVTMMFWYRQQPGQSLTLIATANQGSEATYESGFVIDKFPISRPNLTFSTLTVSNMSPEDSSIYLCSVGGTGTDGYTFGSGTRLTVV.